Listed below are T cell receptor beta chains from one sample, sequenced in a study of a mutant IDH1 vaccine in newly diagnosed glioma. TCRdb's table, derived via immunoSEQ multiplex PCR, lists solely in-frame clones and lacks some. Here the sample spans roughly 52,000 clones, roughly 80% being singletons. The antigens these receptors bind are not known. Sample: PBMCs, taken from a glioma patient whose treatment included an IDH1 peptide vaccine. Receptors were obtained from a woman between 18 and 30 years old with glioma. CDR3s include the opening cysteine and the closing phenylalanine or tryptophan. D genes are given only for firm matches. The size entry is marked missing in some rows and otherwise reads once, few, many or a size class.

few | TRBJ1-1 | . | TRBV6-5 | TGTGCCAGCAGTAACAAGGGTGCAGCACCTGAAGCTTTCTTT | CASSNKGAAPEAFF
. | TRBJ1-6 | . | TRBV5-1 | TGCGCCAGCAGCCGGACAGATTCTCCCTCTAATTCACCCCTCCACTTT | CASSRTDSPSNSPLHF
. | TRBJ2-7 | . | TRBV9 | TGTGCCAGCAGCGTAGAGGTCGAGGGTTGGTACGAGCAGTACTTC | CASSVEVEGWYEQYF
. | TRBJ1-2 | . | TRBV7-9 | TGTGCCAGCAGCTCGGATTCATTGAGGGGCTACACCTTC | CASSSDSLRGYTF
. | TRBJ1-5 | TRBD1 | TRBV2 | TGTGCCAGCAGTGTCGAGACAGGGGACAATCAGCCCCAGCATTTT | CASSVETGDNQPQHF
. | TRBJ1-6 | . | TRBV6-4 | TGTGCCAGCAGTGTAAGTGGCGATTCACCCCTCCACTTT | CASSVSGDSPLHF
. | TRBJ2-7 | . | TRBV5-1 | TGCGCCAGCAGAACAGAGTCCTACGAGCAGTACTTC | CASRTESYEQYF
once | TRBJ1-1 | . | TRBV15 | TGTGCCACCAGCACCCGACAGGTTGAAGCTTTCTTT | CATSTRQVEAFF
. | TRBJ2-2 | TRBD1 | TRBV2 | TGTGCCAGCGGGGGACAGGGCGGAACCGGGGAGCTGTTTTTT | CASGGQGGTGELFF
. | TRBJ2-2 | . | TRBV29-1 | TGCAGCGTTGGGAGTGGGACCGGGGAGCTGTTTTTT | CSVGSGTGELFF
. | TRBJ2-7 | TRBD2 | TRBV7-8 | TGTGCCAGCAGCCATAGTCGGTCTAGCGGGACCTACGAGCAGTACTTC | CASSHSRSSGTYEQYF
. | TRBJ1-2 | . | TRBV6-5 | TGTGCCAGCAGTTCCTCCAGGAGGGTGGGGGGCTACACCTTC | CASSSSRRVGGYTF
. | TRBJ2-4 | TRBD2 | TRBV19 | TGTGCCAGTAGTGGGACTAGCGGGAGAAACATTCAGTACTTC | CASSGTSGRNIQYF
once | TRBJ2-7 | . | TRBV2 | TGTGCCAGCAGGGCAACAGTGAGGGAAGAGCAGTACTTC | CASRATVREEQYF
few | TRBJ1-1 | TRBD1 | TRBV30 | TGTGCCTGGAGGCGACAGGGCCTTGGCACTGAAGCTTTCTTT | CAWRRQGLGTEAFF
. | TRBJ2-5 | . | TRBV25-1 | TGTGCCAGCAGTGCTTCGGGCGGGGTAAAGACCCAGTACTTC | CASSASGGVKTQYF
few | TRBJ1-5 | TRBD1 | TRBV30 | TGTGCCTGGAGCGAGGGGGCGGGCCAGCCCCAGCATTTT | CAWSEGAGQPQHF
once | TRBJ1-4 | . | TRBV5-6 | TGTGCCAGCAGCTTGGCCACCGGGGACCTAATCGGTGAAAAACTGTTTTTT | CASSLATGDLIGEKLFF
. | TRBJ2-7 | TRBD1 | TRBV28 | TGTGCCAGCAGACCCCAGGGACAGGGCACCTACGAGCAGTACTTC | CASRPQGQGTYEQYF
. | TRBJ2-1 | . | TRBV5-6 | TGTGCCAGCAGCTTGGGACCGCCGAACAATGAGCAGTTCTTC | CASSLGPPNNEQFF
few | TRBJ1-5 | TRBD1 | TRBV19 | TGTGCCAGTAAGTCCGGGACAGGGGATAGCAATCAGCCCCAGCATTTT | CASKSGTGDSNQPQHF
. | TRBJ1-2 | . | TRBV5-1 | TGCGCCAGCAGCTTGGAGTTCGGGGGAAATGGCTACACCTTC | CASSLEFGGNGYTF
once | TRBJ1-2 | . | TRBV6-5 | TGTGCCAGCAGTTACAGCGAAGCTAACTATGGCTACACCTTC | CASSYSEANYGYTF
. | TRBJ2-5 | TRBD2 | TRBV10-3 | TGTGCCATCAGTGGAGGGGTGAAGCAGCGGGAGAGGGAAGAGACCCAGTACTTC | CAISGGVKQREREETQYF
. | TRBJ2-2 | TRBD2 | TRBV12-5 | TGTGCTAGTGTCAGCGGGGGCAGCGGGGAGCTGTTTTTT | CASVSGGSGELFF
. | TRBJ2-1 | TRBD2 | TRBV7-3 | TGTGCCAGCAGCTTAAGACTAGCGGGGCACAATGAGCAGTTCTTC | CASSLRLAGHNEQFF
. | TRBJ2-7 | . | TRBV9 | TGTGCCAGCAGCTCGGGACCGACGATCCACTACGAGCAGTACTTC | CASSSGPTIHYEQYF
. | TRBJ2-3 | . | TRBV29-1 | TGCAGCGGTGCAGGGGGGTCTGGCACAGATACGCAGTATTTT | CSGAGGSGTDTQYF
. | TRBJ1-5 | . | TRBV19 | TGTGCCAGTAATATGGGGAGGGATCAGCCCCAGCATTTT | CASNMGRDQPQHF
. | TRBJ2-7 | . | TRBV6-1 | TGTGCCAGCAGTGTACCCAGGGGTGTGCCCTACGAGCAGTACTTC | CASSVPRGVPYEQYF
. | TRBJ2-2 | . | TRBV19 | TGTGCCAGTAGTAACCCTCTCAACAGAAACACCGGGGAGCTGTTTTTT | CASSNPLNRNTGELFF
once | TRBJ2-2 | . | TRBV7-3 | TGTGCCAGCAGCTTATGGCAGGCCACCGGGGAGCTGTTTTTT | CASSLWQATGELFF
. | TRBJ2-7 | . | TRBV5-1 | TGCGCCAGCAGCTCACAAGTAGGTCACTACGAGCAGTACTTC | CASSSQVGHYEQYF
. | TRBJ1-3 | . | TRBV9 | TGTGCCAGCAGCGTAGAACAGGCGAGCTCTGGAAACACCATATATTTT | CASSVEQASSGNTIYF
. | TRBJ2-7 | TRBD2 | TRBV29-1 | TGCAGCGTTGAAGGGACTAGCGGGGGCTCCTACGAGCAGTACTTC | CSVEGTSGGSYEQYF
. | TRBJ2-5 | . | TRBV2 | TGTGCCAGCAGTGCTAGGGGCCGGACGGAGACCCAGTACTTC | CASSARGRTETQYF
. | TRBJ1-1 | . | TRBV2 | TGTGCCAGCAGTGAAGCGCTTCAGGGCCTCATGAACACTGAAGCTTTCTTT | CASSEALQGLMNTEAFF
. | TRBJ2-5 | . | TRBV11-2 | TGTGCCAGCAGCCAAAAAGGGGACACCTCCTGGGGGGAGACCCAGTACTTC | CASSQKGDTSWGETQYF
. | TRBJ2-3 | TRBD1 | TRBV2 | TGTGCCAGCAGCTTTGAAATGCCGGGACAGGGTGCAGATACGCAGTATTTT | CASSFEMPGQGADTQYF
few | TRBJ2-3 | TRBD2 | TRBV6-4 | TGTGCCAGCAGCCACACGGCGGGAGGGAGCACAGATACGCAGTATTTT | CASSHTAGGSTDTQYF
. | TRBJ1-2 | TRBD1 | TRBV6-1 | TGTGCCAGCAGTGAGGTCAGGACAGGGAATCATGGCTACACCTTC | CASSEVRTGNHGYTF
. | TRBJ2-7 | TRBD2 | TRBV27 | TGTGCCAGCAGTTTGGTAGCTAGCGGGGTCTGGGAGCAGTACTTC | CASSLVASGVWEQYF
. | TRBJ1-1 | . | TRBV5-6 | TGTGCCAGCAGCGCTACCACGGGATGGCCCACTGAAGCTTTCTTT | CASSATTGWPTEAFF
. | TRBJ1-4 | . | TRBV5-1 | TGCGCCAGCAGCTTGATGGGGTCGAATAATGAAAAACTGTTTTTT | CASSLMGSNNEKLFF
. | TRBJ2-1 | TRBD2 | TRBV11-2 | TGTGCCAGCAGCATTAGCGGGGGCTCCTACAATGAGCAGTTCTTC | CASSISGGSYNEQFF
. | TRBJ2-7 | TRBD2 | TRBV14 | TGTGCCAGCAGCGGACTAGCGGGTTACGAGCAGTACTTC | CASSGLAGYEQYF
. | TRBJ2-7 | . | TRBV2 | TGTGCCAGCAGTGAAGTAAACGAGCAGTACTTC | CASSEVNEQYF
. | TRBJ2-7 | TRBD2 | TRBV12-5 | TGTGCTAGTGGTTTGGGCGGGAGTCCCCCACGAGGTGAGCAGTACTTC | CASGLGGSPPRGEQYF
. | TRBJ1-2 | TRBD1 | TRBV29-1 | TGCAGCGTTGGGGGGGACAGGGGCTATGGCTACACCTTC | CSVGGDRGYGYTF
. | TRBJ2-3 | . | TRBV5-1 | TGCGCCAGCAGCTTTGGGGTTGCTGGCCACGATACGCAGTATTTT | CASSFGVAGHDTQYF
. | TRBJ2-3 | TRBD2 | TRBV9 | TGTGCCAGCAGCCCCGGGACTAGCGGGAGGTCAGATACGCAGTATTTT | CASSPGTSGRSDTQYF
. | TRBJ2-5 | TRBD1 | TRBV4-1 | TGCGCCAGCAGCCAAAGGGTCCCGGGACAGCAAGAGACCCAGTACTTC | CASSQRVPGQQETQYF